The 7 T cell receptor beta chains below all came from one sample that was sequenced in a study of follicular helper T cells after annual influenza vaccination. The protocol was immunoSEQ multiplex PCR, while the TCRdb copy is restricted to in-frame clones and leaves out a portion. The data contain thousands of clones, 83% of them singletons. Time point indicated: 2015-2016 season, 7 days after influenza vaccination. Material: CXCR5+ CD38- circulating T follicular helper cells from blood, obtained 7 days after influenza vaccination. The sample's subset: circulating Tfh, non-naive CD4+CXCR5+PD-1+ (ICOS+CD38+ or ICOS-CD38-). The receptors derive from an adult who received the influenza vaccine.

CDR3 loop: CASTQDRGLRNQHF. As DNA, the CDR3 is TGTGCCAGCACCCAAGACAGGGGTTTAAGAAACCAGCATTTT. The genes are TRBV2 and TRBJ1-5; 8 bases fit TRBD1. The CDR3 extends over 14 amino acids. Unmatched junction bases numbered 14, after V lost 7 bases and J lost 12 bases. CDR1 SNHLY and CDR2 FYNNEI come from the germline V gene.

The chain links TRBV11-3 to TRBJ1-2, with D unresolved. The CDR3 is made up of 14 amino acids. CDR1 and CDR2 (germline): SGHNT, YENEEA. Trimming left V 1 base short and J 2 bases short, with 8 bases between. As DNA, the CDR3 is TGTGCCAGCAGCTTAGGACCGGGAAACTATGGCTACACCTTC. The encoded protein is CASSLGPGNYGYTF.

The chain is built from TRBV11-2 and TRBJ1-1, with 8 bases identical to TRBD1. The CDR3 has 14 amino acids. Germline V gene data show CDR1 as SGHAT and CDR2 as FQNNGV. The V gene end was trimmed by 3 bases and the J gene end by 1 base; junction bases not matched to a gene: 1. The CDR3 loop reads CASSFDRGNTEAFF. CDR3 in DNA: TGTGCCAGCAGCTTCGACAGGGGGAACACTGAAGCTTTCTTT.

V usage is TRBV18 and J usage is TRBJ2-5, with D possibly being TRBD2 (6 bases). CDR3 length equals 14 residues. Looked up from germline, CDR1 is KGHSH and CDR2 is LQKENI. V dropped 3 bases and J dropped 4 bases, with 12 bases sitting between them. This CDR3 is CASSPEGRTETQYF. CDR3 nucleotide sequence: TGTGCCAGCTCACCCGAGGGGAGGACAGAGACCCAGTACTTC.

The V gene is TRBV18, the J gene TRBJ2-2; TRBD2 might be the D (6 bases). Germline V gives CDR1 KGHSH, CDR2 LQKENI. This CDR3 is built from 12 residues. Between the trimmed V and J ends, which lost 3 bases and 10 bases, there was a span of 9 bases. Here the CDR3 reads CASSPWEVELFF. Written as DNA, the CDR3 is TGTGCCAGCTCACCCTGGGAGGTGGAGCTGTTTTTT.

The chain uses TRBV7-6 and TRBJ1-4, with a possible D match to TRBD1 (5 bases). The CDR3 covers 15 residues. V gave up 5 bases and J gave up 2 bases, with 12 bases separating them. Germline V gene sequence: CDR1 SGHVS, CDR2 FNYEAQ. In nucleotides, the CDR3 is TGTGCCAGCAGCCCCACGTGGGGGACTAATGAAAAACTGTTTTTT. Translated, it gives CASSPTWGTNEKLFF.

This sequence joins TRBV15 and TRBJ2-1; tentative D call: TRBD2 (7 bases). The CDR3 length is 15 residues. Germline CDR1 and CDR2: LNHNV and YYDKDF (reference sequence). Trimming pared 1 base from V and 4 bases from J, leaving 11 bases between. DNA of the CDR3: TGTGCCACCAGCAGAGTGGGGGGGCCTTACAATGAGCAGTTCTTC. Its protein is CATSRVGGPYNEQFF.